These 21 T cell receptor beta chains were sequenced from one sample in a study of T cells in Graves' hyperthyroidism and ophthalmopathy. What was amplified from RNA transcripts were TCR beta CDR3 regions. The HTBI primer set was used in a first-round RT-PCR of the TCR CDR3. TCRdb ran MiXCR on the multiplex PCR reads and lists one entry per CDR3 protein. The repertoire holds around 300,000 distinct CDR3 sequences, with around 20% as singletons. Sequencing was carried out using blood. These receptors came from a man aged 25 to 40 with Graves' ophthalmopathy.

Concerning this clonotype itself: Relative to the germline gene, one junction end is altered; a read error may explain this. V gene TRBV2 combines with J gene TRBJ2-6; D call uncertain. The CDR3 spans 12 residues. Germline assignment: CDR1 SNHLY and CDR2 FYNNEI. In DNA form, the CDR3 reads TGTGCCAGGGCCTCTGGGACCAACGTCCTGACTTTC. It codes for CARASGTNVLTF.

This sequence joins TRBV4-2 and TRBJ2-1, with 10 nucleotides matching TRBD2. Germline V CDR1 and CDR2: LGHNA, YNFKEQ. The CDR3 covers 16 residues. V lost 3 bases, J lost 2 bases, and 4 bases stayed unmatched. CDR3 amino acids: CASSQFTSGAYNEQFF. The CDR3 DNA reads as TGTGCCAGCAGCCAGTTCACTAGCGGGGCCTACAATGAGCAGTTCTTC.

This clonotype has more than one count but fewer than ten. The chain combines TRBV18 with TRBJ2-7; D unclear. Germline CDR1 and CDR2: KGHSH and LQKENI. The V end was cut by 2 bases, the J end by 3 bases, with 11 bases between. The CDR3 has 14 amino acids. As DNA, the CDR3 is TGTGCCAGCTCACCAGGAACACGGATCTACGAGCAGTACTTC. Amino acid sequence: CASSPGTRIYEQYF.

V usage is TRBV6-2 or TRBV6-3 and J usage is TRBJ2-3; D may be TRBD1 (6 bases). The CDR3 length is 17 residues. Trimming stripped 2 bases from V and 3 bases from J, with 18 bases between. The germline V gene has CDR1 MNHEY and CDR2 SVGEGT. This CDR3 is CASSYLLQGLVTDTQYF. For the CDR3, the DNA is TGTGCCAGCAGTTACCTACTACAGGGCCTGGTAACAGATACGCAGTATTTT.

The chain couples TRBV6-1 to TRBJ1-2, with D unresolved. The CDR3 sequence is 14 residues long. In germline, CDR1 is MNHNS, CDR2 SASEGT. V lost 2 bases, J lost 6 bases, and 13 bases lay in between. The CDR3 loop reads CASSERGGLDGYTF. The CDR3 DNA sequence: TGTGCCAGCAGTGAAAGAGGAGGGTTGGATGGCTACACCTTC.

The chain couples TRBV18 to TRBJ1-4; weak D call: TRBD1 (5 bases). Trimming cost V 3 bases and J 6 bases, with 8 bases left between them. Looked up from germline, CDR1 is KGHSH and CDR2 is LQKENI. This CDR3 spans 13 amino acids. The CDR3 sequence: CASSPFRDEKLFF. The CDR3 DNA follows: TGTGCCAGCTCACCGTTCAGGGATGAAAAACTGTTTTTT.

The chain combines TRBV11-2 with TRBJ2-1; possibly TRBD2 for D (6 bases). V shed 0 bases and J shed 7 bases, with 13 bases lying between them. The CDR3 is 15 amino acids. From germline, CDR1 is SGHAT and CDR2 FQNNGV. The CDR3 DNA is TGTGCCAGCAGCTTAGAAGGCGGGGTATTGAATGAGCAGTTCTTC. Translation: CASSLEGGVLNEQFF.

This clonotype showed up many times. The chain recombines TRBV11-2 with TRBJ2-7; D might be TRBD2 (7 bases). V was pared by 1 base and J by 1 base, with 20 bases between. The CDR3 has 18 amino acids. Germline V gene lookup returns CDR1 SGHAT and CDR2 FQNNGV. This CDR3 is CASSLGLPGAGASYEQYF. CDR3 DNA sequence: TGTGCCAGCAGCTTAGGGCTTCCGGGGGCGGGGGCATCCTACGAGCAGTACTTC.

This clonotype came up a few times. This chain uses TRBV3-1 with TRBJ1-1; D gene unclear. From germline, CDR1 is LGHDT and CDR2 YNNKEL (reference sequence). Trimming took 0 bases from V and 5 from J, leaving 4 bases between them. The CDR3 length is 12 residues. The CDR3 is CASSQDFTEAFF. Written as DNA, the CDR3 is TGTGCCAGCAGCCAAGATTTTACTGAAGCTTTCTTT.

The gene calls are TRBV11-3 and TRBJ1-2; TRBD1 is a possible D gene (6 bases). The CDR3 runs 14 residues. Between the trimmed V and J ends, which lost 5 bases and 3 bases, there was a span of 13 bases. The germline V gene encodes CDR1 SGHNT and CDR2 YENEEA. DNA of the CDR3: TGTGCCAGCAGCCAGAGGGGGGGAGACTATGGCTACACCTTC. Protein: CASSQRGGDYGYTF.

The gene calls are TRBV20-1 and TRBJ2-1, with 10 bases lining up with TRBD1. The CDR3 totals 18 residues. Germline V lookup: CDR1 DFQATT, CDR2 SNEGSKA (reference sequence). J gave up 1 base and V 3 bases, and 12 bases lay outside the gene matches. The CDR3 here is CSASHLDPGQGSYNEQFF. CDR3 sequence (DNA): TGCAGTGCTAGCCATCTCGACCCGGGACAGGGGTCCTACAATGAGCAGTTCTTC.

This clonotype showed up just a few times. The chain combines TRBV5-1 with TRBJ1-2, with 9 bases fitting TRBD1. V was pared by 3 bases and J by 4 bases, with 4 bases of the junction left unmatched. The CDR3 covers 14 residues. Germline assignment: CDR1 SGHRS and CDR2 YFSETQ. The CDR3 here is CASSSGTGPYGYTF. CDR3 DNA: TGCGCCAGCAGCTCCGGGACAGGGCCCTATGGCTACACCTTC.

The V gene is TRBV19, the J gene TRBJ1-3, with TRBD1 as a possible D gene (5 bases). CDR1 is LNHDA and CDR2 is SQIVND in the germline V gene (reference sequence). V lost 7 bases and J lost 2, with 21 bases in between. The CDR3 is 17 amino acids. The CDR3 loop is CASILPGQGSTGNTIYF. CDR3 coding DNA: TGTGCCAGTATTCTGCCGGGGCAGGGATCAACTGGAAACACCATATATTTT.

The chain has TRBV7-8 and TRBJ2-4, with 9 nucleotides matching TRBD1. From germline, CDR1 is SGHVS and CDR2 FQNEAQ. Trimming at V came to 5 bases and at J to 0 bases, leaving 11 bases not matched to a gene. This CDR3 spans 18 amino acids. CDR3 DNA: TGTGCCAGCAGCCCCGGACAGGGGTTTTTACTAGCCAAAAACATTCAGTACTTC. It is translated as CASSPGQGFLLAKNIQYF.

The V and J genes are TRBV5-1 and TRBJ2-6; TRBD1 might be the D (5 bases). The CDR3 has 17 residues. Trimming shortened V by 4 bases and J by 2 bases, and 16 bases separated the two germline ends. The germline CDR1 and CDR2 sequences are SGHRS and YFSETQ. The CDR3 sequence: CASSARTSVAGANVLTF. The CDR3 nucleotides read TGCGCCAGCAGCGCGAGGACATCTGTCGCTGGGGCCAACGTCCTGACTTTC.

In its sample, this clonotype was seen a few times. The V gene is TRBV27, the J gene TRBJ1-1; no reliable D call. Between the trimmed V and J ends, which lost 4 bases and 13 bases, there was a span of 16 bases. The CDR3 loop spans 12 amino acids. Germline CDR1 MNHEY, CDR2 SMNVEV (reference sequence). The chain's CDR3 is CASSSSPDKLFF. The DNA of the CDR3 is TGTGCCAGCAGTTCGTCTCCTGACAAGCTTTTCTTT.

V and J are TRBV5-5 and TRBJ2-7; tentative D call: TRBD1 (6 bases). Germline CDR1 is SGHKS and CDR2 is YYEKEE (reference sequence). The CDR3 has 16 amino acids. V was cut by 1 base and J by 0 bases, with 14 bases left in between. The CDR3 DNA sequence: TGTGCCAGCAGCTTGAAGTCGCAGGGGAGCTCCTACGAGCAGTACTTC. It codes for CASSLKSQGSSYEQYF. The complete variable domain, with remaining parts taken from reference TRBV5-5 and TRBJ2-7, reads DAGVTQSPTHLIKTRGQQVTLRCSPISGHKSVSWYQQVLGQGPQFIFQYYEKEERGRGNFPDRFSARQFPNYSSELNVNALLLGDSALYLCASSLKSQGSSYEQYFGPGTRLTVT.

This clonotype was counted between two and nine times. The J gene is TRBJ2-7, the V gene TRBV12-3 or TRBV12-4; 9 positions agree with TRBD1. The CDR3 sequence is 15 residues long. The junction had 8 bases not matched to a gene; V was cut back by 6 bases and J by 2 bases. CDR3 DNA sequence: TGTGCCAGCAGCGCCTCCGGGACAGGGACCTACGAGCAGTACTTC. The encoded protein is CASSASGTGTYEQYF.

This clonotype was picked up a small number of times. The rearrangement uses TRBV30 and TRBJ2-2; a weak D match, TRBD1 (7 bases). The germline V and J ends were trimmed by 0 bases and 14 bases, with 16 bases remaining between them. Per the germline V gene, CDR1 is GTSNPN and CDR2 is SVGIG (reference sequence). The CDR3 spans 13 residues. This CDR3 reads CAWSVSPRGVLFF. Written as DNA, the CDR3 is TGTGCCTGGAGTGTTTCGCCCAGGGGGGTTCTGTTTTTT.

This clonotype was recorded a few times. The chain combines TRBV10-1 with TRBJ2-2; 10 bases map to TRBD2. This CDR3 spans 17 amino acids. The J segment lost 0 bases and the V segment lost 8 bases, leaving 9 bases of the junction unmatched. Germline V lookup: CDR1 WNHNN, CDR2 SYGVQD (reference sequence). The CDR3 is CASLRPSGRTNTGELFF. The CDR3 bases are TGCGCCAGCCTGCGGCCTAGCGGGAGAACGAACACCGGGGAGCTGTTTTTT.

This clonotype was detected ten times or more. The chain is built from TRBV20-1 and TRBJ2-7; no reliable D call. CDR3 size: 11 residues. Germline CDR1 is DFQATT and CDR2 is SNEGSKA (reference sequence). V lost 2 bases, J lost 6 bases, and 8 bases lay in between. In DNA form, the CDR3 reads TGCAGTGCTAGACCGATACTCGAGCAGTACTTC. Its protein is CSARPILEQYF.